The rows below give T cell receptor beta chains drawn from one sample of a study of T cells of healthy individuals. TCRdb re-analysed the 5' RACE reads in MiXCR, keeping a single row per CDR3 protein. The profile shows approximately 58,000 distinct CDR3 sequences, approximately 14% of them singletons. The receptors stem from a human donor in good health. The CDR3 runs from the conserved cysteine through the conserved F or W. Fields, in order: V gene, D gene, J gene, clone size, CDR3 DNA, CDR3 protein. D genes are given only for firm matches. Size is omitted from some rows. Given values are once, few, many or a class for expanded clones.

v_gene: TRBV27; d_gene: TRBD1; j_gene: TRBJ2-5; abundance: many; CDR3nt: TGTGCCAGCACCTCCGGGTGGGGACAGGGGATAGGCCAAGAGACCCAGTACTTC; CDR3aa: CASTSGWGQGIGQETQYF
v_gene: TRBV20-1; d_gene: TRBD2; j_gene: TRBJ2-7; abundance: .; CDR3nt: TGCAGTGCTCATATAGCGGGAGGGACCTACGAGCAGTACTTC; CDR3aa: CSAHIAGGTYEQYF
v_gene: TRBV27; d_gene: .; j_gene: TRBJ1-6; abundance: many; CDR3nt: TGTGCCAGCAGTTTATCTATGGCTCAGGGCCCCTCACCCCTCCACTTT; CDR3aa: CASSLSMAQGPSPLHF
v_gene: TRBV28; d_gene: .; j_gene: TRBJ2-7; abundance: few; CDR3nt: TGTGCCAGCAGCAAGGGGGGTTCTGGGTACGAGCAGTACTTC; CDR3aa: CASSKGGSGYEQYF
v_gene: TRBV5-8; d_gene: .; j_gene: TRBJ2-3; abundance: few; CDR3nt: TGTGCCAGCAACCTCGACTGGGGGCGGGATACGCAGTATTTT; CDR3aa: CASNLDWGRDTQYF
v_gene: TRBV27; d_gene: TRBD2; j_gene: TRBJ2-7; abundance: many; CDR3nt: TGTGCCAGCAGACCTAGCGGAAGCTCCTACGAGCAGTACTTC; CDR3aa: CASRPSGSSYEQYF
v_gene: TRBV12-3/TRBV12-4; d_gene: .; j_gene: TRBJ2-1; abundance: many; CDR3nt: TGTGCCAGCACCCCCAGAGCTGGGCGCGATGAGCAGTTCTTC; CDR3aa: CASTPRAGRDEQFF
v_gene: TRBV12-3/TRBV12-4; d_gene: .; j_gene: TRBJ2-5; abundance: many; CDR3nt: TGTGCCAGCAGGCATAGAGGAGAGACCCAGTACTTC; CDR3aa: CASRHRGETQYF
v_gene: TRBV7-2; d_gene: .; j_gene: TRBJ2-2; abundance: many; CDR3nt: TGTGCCAGCAGCTTAGCGAGGCCGTCGAACACCGGGGAGCTGTTTTTT; CDR3aa: CASSLARPSNTGELFF
v_gene: TRBV6-5; d_gene: .; j_gene: TRBJ1-4; abundance: .; CDR3nt: TGTGCCAGCGCCACTGGGAAACCAGGGGAAAAACTGTTTTTT; CDR3aa: CASATGKPGEKLFF
v_gene: TRBV9; d_gene: TRBD2; j_gene: TRBJ2-3; abundance: many; CDR3nt: TGTGCCAGCAGCGTAGGGGAGGGGACCACTAACACAGATACGCAGTATTTT; CDR3aa: CASSVGEGTTNTDTQYF
v_gene: TRBV30; d_gene: .; j_gene: TRBJ1-2; abundance: few; CDR3nt: TGTGCCTGGACCCCTCGCGTAGTGTATGGCTACACCTTC; CDR3aa: CAWTPRVVYGYTF
v_gene: TRBV12-3/TRBV12-4; d_gene: .; j_gene: TRBJ1-1; abundance: .; CDR3nt: TGTGCCAGCAGTCCACAACAGGGATCGGGAACTTTCTTT; CDR3aa: CASSPQQGSGTFF
v_gene: TRBV7-6; d_gene: TRBD1; j_gene: TRBJ2-7; abundance: many; CDR3nt: TGTGCCAGCAGCCCAACCCGAGGGGGCGGAGGCGAGCAGTACTTC; CDR3aa: CASSPTRGGGGEQYF
v_gene: TRBV6-5; d_gene: TRBD2; j_gene: TRBJ2-2; abundance: many; CDR3nt: TGTGCCAGCAGTTACAGCGGGAGGCCTACCGGGGAGCTGTTTTTT; CDR3aa: CASSYSGRPTGELFF
v_gene: TRBV12-3/TRBV12-4; d_gene: TRBD2; j_gene: TRBJ2-2; abundance: many; CDR3nt: TGTGCCAGCAGTTTAGTCCGTCAGCGGGGGGCCGCGGAGGGCAGGGTTTTT; CDR3aa: CASSLVRQRGAAEGRVF
v_gene: TRBV6-6; d_gene: TRBD1; j_gene: TRBJ1-5; abundance: many; CDR3nt: TGTGCCAGCAGCTCCGGACAGGGGTCGACTAGCAATCAGCCCCAGCATTTT; CDR3aa: CASSSGQGSTSNQPQHF
v_gene: TRBV18; d_gene: .; j_gene: TRBJ2-7; abundance: .; CDR3nt: TGTGCCAGCTCGCTCCACTTTGAAGCCGAGCAGTACTTC; CDR3aa: CASSLHFEAEQYF
v_gene: TRBV5-1; d_gene: TRBD2; j_gene: TRBJ2-5; abundance: .; CDR3nt: TGCGCCAGCAGCTTGAGGGCCTCCGGCGGGGGGCGAGAGGAGACCCAGTACTTC; CDR3aa: CASSLRASGGGREETQYF
v_gene: TRBV24-1; d_gene: .; j_gene: TRBJ2-3; abundance: few; CDR3nt: TGTGCCACCAGCTTGGGTCGTTCAGATACGCAGTATTTT; CDR3aa: CATSLGRSDTQYF
v_gene: TRBV9; d_gene: TRBD1; j_gene: TRBJ1-2; abundance: few; CDR3nt: TGTGCCAGCAGCGTAGGAGGGGGCATGAACTATGGCTACACCTTC; CDR3aa: CASSVGGGMNYGYTF
v_gene: TRBV6-2/TRBV6-3; d_gene: .; j_gene: TRBJ2-5; abundance: .; CDR3nt: TGTGCCCGCTCTAGCGTGGGGGATTTACAAGAGACCCAGTACTTC; CDR3aa: CARSSVGDLQETQYF
v_gene: TRBV7-2; d_gene: .; j_gene: TRBJ2-3; abundance: many; CDR3nt: TGTGCCAGCAGGGGTGGCACAGATACGCAGTATTTT; CDR3aa: CASRGGTDTQYF
v_gene: TRBV27; d_gene: TRBD1; j_gene: TRBJ1-6; abundance: .; CDR3nt: TGTGCCAGCAGTGACAGGGGGCCCTATAATTCACCCCTCCACTTT; CDR3aa: CASSDRGPYNSPLHF
v_gene: TRBV6-5; d_gene: TRBD1; j_gene: TRBJ1-5; abundance: .; CDR3nt: TGTGCCAGCAGTACTCAGGGGGGTCAGCCCCAGCATTTT; CDR3aa: CASSTQGGQPQHF
v_gene: TRBV20-1; d_gene: TRBD1; j_gene: TRBJ1-1; abundance: few; CDR3nt: TGCAGTGGAGTCATTCAGGGGGCGGGCACTGAAGCTTTCTTT; CDR3aa: CSGVIQGAGTEAFF
v_gene: TRBV7-2; d_gene: TRBD1; j_gene: TRBJ2-1; abundance: .; CDR3nt: TGTGCCAGCAGCTTGGGACAGGGCTCCTACAATGAGCAGTTCTTC; CDR3aa: CASSLGQGSYNEQFF
v_gene: TRBV12-3/TRBV12-4; d_gene: .; j_gene: TRBJ2-6; abundance: once; CDR3nt: TGTGCCAGCAGGTCATTTGGGGCTGGGGCCAACGTCCTGACTTTC; CDR3aa: CASRSFGAGANVLTF
v_gene: TRBV30; d_gene: .; j_gene: TRBJ1-5; abundance: few; CDR3nt: TGTGCCTGGAGTTTGGGGACTGGCAATCAGCCCCAGCATTTT; CDR3aa: CAWSLGTGNQPQHF
v_gene: TRBV7-9; d_gene: TRBD2; j_gene: TRBJ2-1; abundance: .; CDR3nt: TGTGCCAGCACTAGGACTAGCGGCTACAATGAGCAGTTCTTC; CDR3aa: CASTRTSGYNEQFF
v_gene: TRBV29-1; d_gene: .; j_gene: TRBJ1-2; abundance: many; CDR3nt: TGCAGCGTTTCGAGACCGGGGATAACCTATGGCTACACCTTC; CDR3aa: CSVSRPGITYGYTF
v_gene: TRBV4-3; d_gene: .; j_gene: TRBJ2-1; abundance: many; CDR3nt: TGCGCCAGCAGCCAAGCTACCCCGGCCTACAATGAGCAGTTCTTC; CDR3aa: CASSQATPAYNEQFF
v_gene: TRBV7-9; d_gene: .; j_gene: TRBJ1-4; abundance: few; CDR3nt: TGTGCCAGCAGCCGAAGGCCGGGACCGACTCTTAATGAAAAACTGTTTTTT; CDR3aa: CASSRRPGPTLNEKLFF
v_gene: TRBV12-3/TRBV12-4; d_gene: .; j_gene: TRBJ1-5; abundance: many; CDR3nt: TGTGCCAGCAGTTTAGAATCCCTCCCAGGTACCCAGCATTTT; CDR3aa: CASSLESLPGTQHF
v_gene: TRBV5-5; d_gene: .; j_gene: TRBJ2-3; abundance: few; CDR3nt: TGTGCCAGCAGCTTGGTACCAAGCACAGATACGCAGTATTTT; CDR3aa: CASSLVPSTDTQYF
v_gene: TRBV7-2; d_gene: .; j_gene: TRBJ1-4; abundance: once; CDR3nt: TGTGCCAGCAGCTTAGGCGGGTTTTCCGGTAATGAAAAACTGTTTTTT; CDR3aa: CASSLGGFSGNEKLFF
v_gene: TRBV5-1; d_gene: .; j_gene: TRBJ1-5; abundance: many; CDR3nt: TGCGCCAGCAGCCCGGACTCGGGGTGGCAGCCCCAGCATTTT; CDR3aa: CASSPDSGWQPQHF